These 30 T cell receptor beta chains were all obtained from the same sample, sequenced in a study of blood T cell repertoires in COVID-19. Assay used: immunoSEQ multiplex PCR; TCRdb lists only in-frame clones, some missing. The sample carries about 210,000 clones, around 80% recorded once. Sequencing used peripheral blood. These receptors originate from a woman aged 40-49 years with acute or convalescent COVID-19.

The gene calls are TRBV20-1 and TRBJ2-3; 8 bases fit TRBD2. The CDR3 runs to 17 residues. Trimming removed 3 bases from V and 2 bases from J; junction bases left unmatched: 13. Germline V gives CDR1 DFQATT, CDR2 SNEGSKA (reference sequence). In DNA form, the CDR3 reads TGCAGTGCTAGTCATAAAACGTTTAGCGGGGTCACAGATACGCAGTATTTT. The encoded protein is CSASHKTFSGVTDTQYF.

V is TRBV18 and J is TRBJ1-3; no firm D call. The V end lost 3 bases, the J end lost 0 bases, and 12 bases lay between the germline ends. The CDR3 runs to 16 residues. Germline loops: CDR1 KGHSH, CDR2 LQKENI. CDR3 in DNA: TGTGCCAGCTCACCCGCGACACCTAACTCTGGAAACACCATATATTTT. It specifies CASSPATPNSGNTIYF.

V gene TRBV24-1 combines with J gene TRBJ1-1, with TRBD1 matching over 8 bases. Germline V gene sequence: CDR1 KGHDR, CDR2 SFDVKD. Trimming removed 7 bases from V and 3 bases from J; junction bases left unmatched: 0. The CDR3 has 12 amino acids. The CDR3 protein is CATRQGDTEAFF. The CDR3 DNA reads as TGTGCCACCAGACAGGGGGACACTGAAGCTTTCTTT.

This chain uses TRBV4-3 with TRBJ2-3; D is possibly TRBD2 (6 bases). Trimming pared 2 bases from V and 5 bases from J, leaving 11 bases between. This CDR3 has 14 residues. From germline, CDR1 is LGHNA and CDR2 YSLEER. This CDR3 is CASSQRGGEDTQYF. CDR3 coding DNA: TGCGCCAGCAGCCAAAGAGGCGGGGAAGATACGCAGTATTTT.

The chain has TRBV4-3 and TRBJ1-2; D might be TRBD1 (5 bases). Per the germline V gene, CDR1 is LGHNA and CDR2 is YSLEER. V was trimmed by 0 bases and J by 6 bases, leaving 14 bases between them. The CDR3 loop spans 15 amino acids. DNA for the CDR3: TGCGCCAGCAGCCAAGACTTAGGGGACTTAAATGGCTACACCTTC. Amino acids: CASSQDLGDLNGYTF.

The chain joins TRBV19 to TRBJ2-7; D is ambiguous. The germline V gene encodes CDR1 LNHDA and CDR2 SQIVND (reference sequence). This CDR3 has 14 residues. V was cut by 0 bases and J by 3 bases, with 9 bases left in between. The CDR3 loop is CASSIDTTVYEQYF. In nucleotides, the CDR3 is TGTGCCAGTAGTATAGATACCACAGTCTACGAGCAGTACTTC.

This clone was seen a handful of times. The gene calls are TRBV6-5 and TRBJ2-3; maybe TRBD2 (5 bases). Per germline, CDR1 MNHEY and CDR2 SVGAGI. The CDR3 runs to 16 residues. V gave up 0 bases and J gave up 4 bases, with 14 bases separating them. CDR3: CASSYSPPSEADTQYF. The CDR3 DNA sequence: TGTGCCAGCAGTTACTCACCCCCATCGGAGGCAGATACGCAGTATTTT.

This rearrangement joins TRBV18 to TRBJ2-1; no clear D gene. The CDR3 runs to 16 residues. V was cut by 2 bases and J by 0 bases, with 11 bases left in between. The germline V gene encodes CDR1 KGHSH and CDR2 LQKENI. In nucleotides, the CDR3 is TGTGCCAGCTCACCAAATTTTACGAGCTCCTACAATGAGCAGTTCTTC. It translates to CASSPNFTSSYNEQFF.

V and J are TRBV13 and TRBJ2-2; D gene uncertain. V was trimmed by 3 bases and J by 4 bases, leaving 15 bases between them. This CDR3 region has 16 residues. Germline V gene sequence: CDR1 PRHDT, CDR2 FYEKMQ (reference sequence). The chain's CDR3 is CASSFRSSPRTGELFF. The CDR3 DNA sequence: TGTGCCAGCAGCTTTAGAAGCTCCCCCCGCACCGGGGAGCTGTTTTTT.

The table lists this clone with a count of one. The V gene is TRBV11-3, the J gene TRBJ2-2, with D tentatively TRBD1 (6 bases). Germline CDR1 SGHNT, CDR2 YENEEA. The CDR3 has 14 residues. Trimming removed 6 bases from V and 2 bases from J, with 10 bases in between. The CDR3 region is CASSLTGNTGELFF. The CDR3 bases are TGTGCCAGCAGTTTGACAGGAAACACCGGGGAGCTGTTTTTT. Complete variable domain (other parts from reference TRBV11-3 and TRBJ2-2): EAGVVQSPRYKIIEKKQPVAFWCNPISGHNTLYWYLQNLGQGPELLIRYENEEAVDDSQLPKDRFSAERLKGVDSTLKIQPAELGDSAVYLCASSLTGNTGELFFGEGSRLTVL.

The chain has TRBV24-1 and TRBJ2-2; 9 positions agree with TRBD2. The V segment lost 3 bases and the J segment 3 bases; nucleotides outside the gene matches: 7. CDR3 length: 17 residues. Germline loops: CDR1 KGHDR, CDR2 SFDVKD. The CDR3 reads CATSDIGLAGDTGELFF. The CDR3 bases are TGTGCCACCAGTGATATCGGTTTAGCGGGAGACACCGGGGAGCTGTTTTTT.

The CDR3 DNA reads as TGCGCCAGCAGCTGGACTCCTAACGAGCAGTACTTC. Translation: CASSWTPNEQYF. The chain is built from TRBV4-1 and TRBJ2-7; D might be TRBD2 (5 bases). The V gene's germline CDR1 is MGHRA and CDR2 YSYEKL. V was trimmed by 5 bases and J by 5 bases, leaving 10 bases between them. The CDR3 spans 12 residues.

The chain is built from TRBV7-3 and TRBJ2-2; perhaps TRBD1 as D (6 bases). Trimming stripped 4 bases from V and 5 bases from J, with 11 bases between. The germline gives CDR1 SGHTA, CDR2 FQGTGA. The CDR3 covers 14 residues. In nucleotides, the CDR3 is TGTGCCAGCAGCTCACAGGGAAATACCGGGGAGCTGTTTTTT. Translated: CASSSQGNTGELFF.

Points on this clone: The junction departs from germline at one end; a sequencing error may be responsible. The rearrangement links TRBV7-2 to TRBJ1-5, with D possibly matching TRBD1 (5 bases). This CDR3 has 15 residues. The germline gives CDR1 SGHTA, CDR2 FQGNSA. The chain's CDR3 is CASSTTDSSIQPQHF. The CDR3 nucleotides read TGTGCCAGCAGCACGACCGACAGCAGCATTCAGCCCCAGCATTTT.

The chain has TRBV9 and TRBJ2-7, with D maybe TRBD2 (5 bases). From germline, CDR1 is SGDLS and CDR2 YYNGEE. The CDR3 totals 12 residues. Trimming left V 4 bases short and J 2 bases short, with 7 bases between. CDR3 loop: CASSPGAYEQYF. The DNA of the CDR3 is TGTGCCAGCAGCCCCGGGGCCTACGAGCAGTACTTC.

The V and J genes are TRBV10-3 and TRBJ2-3; weak D call: TRBD1 (5 bases). Trimming stripped 8 bases from V and 2 bases from J, with 17 bases between. The CDR3 length is 15 residues. From germline, CDR1 is ENHRY and CDR2 SYGVKD. CDR3 bases: TGTGCCATCGCCGGTTGGGGCTCCGCCACAGATACGCAGTATTTT. Its translation: CAIAGWGSATDTQYF.

The rearrangement links TRBV30 to TRBJ1-1; D is possibly TRBD1 (5 bases). Trimming removed 3 bases at V and 4 bases at J, with 12 bases between. This CDR3 comprises 13 residues. Looked up from germline, CDR1 is GTSNPN and CDR2 is SVGIG (reference sequence). CDR3 bases: TGTGCCTGGAGCGGGTACGGGGGCACTGAAGCTTTCTTT. This sequence encodes CAWSGYGGTEAFF.

The chain recombines TRBV30 with TRBJ1-1; 8 nucleotides line up with TRBD1. CDR1 and CDR2 (germline): GTSNPN, SVGIG (reference sequence). V lost 2 bases and J lost 6; bases outside the gene matches: 20. The CDR3 contains 18 residues. CDR3 in amino acids: CAWSPTSHDRGWWAEAFF. The CDR3 DNA reads TGTGCCTGGAGTCCAACATCCCATGACAGGGGATGGTGGGCTGAAGCTTTCTTT.

V gene TRBV15 combines with J gene TRBJ2-7; 8 bases are a match to TRBD2. Germline-derived CDR1 and CDR2 are LNHNV and YYDKDF (reference sequence). Trimming cost V 8 bases and J 1 base; bases outside gene matches: 4. The CDR3 spans 13 residues. CDR3 protein: CATRGLGSYEQYF. The CDR3 coding sequence is TGTGCCACCCGGGGACTAGGGTCCTACGAGCAGTACTTC.

This clone turned up a few times. The V call is TRBV4-3, the J call TRBJ2-2; 7 bases line up with TRBD1. V trimming: 4 bases; J trimming: 6 bases; junction bases outside the gene matches: 5. This CDR3 is built from 14 residues. Germline V gene sequence: CDR1 LGHNA, CDR2 YSLEER. The CDR3 nucleotides read TGCGCCAGCAGCCTTACGACAGGGCCCGGGGAGCTGTTTTTT. Encoded protein: CASSLTTGPGELFF.

CDR3 nucleotide sequence: TGTGCCAGCAGTCCTGACAGCTACCGGCCCCAGCATTTT. It is translated as CASSPDSYRPQHF. This chain connects TRBV2 to TRBJ1-5; tentatively, D is TRBD1 (5 bases). Trimming stripped 5 bases from V and 9 bases from J, with 14 bases between. The germline V gene encodes CDR1 SNHLY and CDR2 FYNNEI. CDR3 size: 13 residues.

The sample holds one count of this clone. This sequence joins TRBV6-4 and TRBJ2-7; 7 bases map to TRBD1. Germline V gives CDR1 MRHNA, CDR2 SNTAGT. This CDR3 contains 13 residues. Losses at the gene ends were 9 bases for V and 2 bases for J; bases not matched to a gene: 7. In DNA, the CDR3 is TGTGCCAGAGAGGTGGACAGGACCTACGAGCAGTACTTC. It is translated as CAREVDRTYEQYF.

This clone was seen just once. The rearrangement joins TRBV27 to TRBJ1-4; possibly TRBD1 for D (5 bases). The CDR3 sequence is 15 residues long. The V and J ends lost 4 bases and 8 bases respectively, with 17 bases between them. CDR1 is MNHEY and CDR2 is SMNVEV in the germline V gene (reference sequence). The CDR3 spells CASSSPGTDGEKLFF. CDR3 nucleotide sequence: TGTGCCAGCAGTTCCCCAGGGACTGATGGCGAAAAACTGTTTTTT.

The V and J genes are TRBV18 and TRBJ2-6; 9 bases are a match to TRBD2. This CDR3 is 18 amino acids long. V lost 2 bases and J lost 0; bases outside the gene matches: 5. Germline-derived CDR1 and CDR2 are KGHSH and LQKENI. CDR3 residues: CASSPTLAGSSGANVLTF. The CDR3 DNA is TGTGCCAGCTCACCAACCCTAGCGGGGAGCTCTGGGGCCAACGTCCTGACTTTC.

This sequence joins TRBV7-6 and TRBJ1-4; 8 bases map to TRBD1. V gave up 6 bases and J gave up 4 bases; unmatched junction bases: 13. Per the germline V gene, CDR1 is SGHVS and CDR2 is FNYEAQ. The CDR3 is made up of 17 amino acids. Written as DNA, the CDR3 is TGTGCCAGCAGGCCCGGGACAGGCCAGGTCCTTAATGAAAAACTGTTTTTT. The encoded protein is CASRPGTGQVLNEKLFF. Complete variable domain (other parts from reference TRBV7-6 and TRBJ1-4): GAGVSQSPRYKVTKRGQDVALRCDPISGHVSLYWYRQALGQGPEFLTYFNYEAQQDKSGLPNDRFSAERPEGSISTLTIQRTEQRDSAMYRCASRPGTGQVLNEKLFFGSGTQLSVL.

This chain links TRBV10-2 with TRBJ1-2; D gene unclear. V was shortened by 6 bases and J by 4 bases, with 6 bases between the two germline ends. Germline CDR1 is WSHSY and CDR2 is SAAADI. The CDR3 spans 11 residues. CDR3 coding DNA: TGCGCCAGCAGGACACTCTATGGCTACACCTTC. Translated: CASRTLYGYTF.

The chain joins TRBV30 to TRBJ2-5, with TRBD1 matching 9 bases. J gave up 5 bases and V 4 bases, and 8 bases lay outside the gene matches. The CDR3 contains 14 residues. Per germline, CDR1 GTSNPN and CDR2 SVGIG (reference sequence). CDR3 bases: TGTGCCTGGACCCGGACAGGGGTGTTGGAGACCCAGTACTTC. It specifies CAWTRTGVLETQYF.

The chain uses TRBV24-1 and TRBJ2-1; 9 bases map to TRBD2. Germline CDR1 KGHDR, CDR2 SFDVKD. V gave up 5 bases and J gave up 0 bases; unmatched junction bases: 19. The CDR3 covers 21 residues. CDR3 loop: CATSGRYEAGGPFASYNEQFF. CDR3 nucleotide sequence: TGTGCCACCAGTGGGAGGTACGAAGCGGGAGGTCCATTCGCCTCCTACAATGAGCAGTTCTTC.

This clone was recorded a few times. The chain uses TRBV5-8 and TRBJ2-1, with TRBD2 matching 11 bases. Trimming took 0 bases from V and 0 from J; bases not matched to a gene: 2. The CDR3 loop spans 17 amino acids. Germline V gene data show CDR1 as SGHTS and CDR2 as YDEGEE. CDR3 protein: CASSLGLAGYSYNEQFF. CDR3 coding DNA: TGTGCCAGCAGCTTGGGACTAGCGGGGTACTCCTACAATGAGCAGTTCTTC.

V gene TRBV3-1 (or the pseudogene TRBV3-2) combines with J gene TRBJ1-5, with TRBD1 matching 7 bases. The CDR3 sequence is 14 residues long. The V and J ends lost 4 bases and 6 bases, in that order; junction bases with no gene match: 6. The germline CDR1 and CDR2 sequences are LGHDT and YNNKEL (reference sequence). The CDR3 DNA sequence: TGTGCCAGCAGCCGACAGGGTACGGTTCAGCCCCAGCATTTT. Translation: CASSRQGTVQPQHF.